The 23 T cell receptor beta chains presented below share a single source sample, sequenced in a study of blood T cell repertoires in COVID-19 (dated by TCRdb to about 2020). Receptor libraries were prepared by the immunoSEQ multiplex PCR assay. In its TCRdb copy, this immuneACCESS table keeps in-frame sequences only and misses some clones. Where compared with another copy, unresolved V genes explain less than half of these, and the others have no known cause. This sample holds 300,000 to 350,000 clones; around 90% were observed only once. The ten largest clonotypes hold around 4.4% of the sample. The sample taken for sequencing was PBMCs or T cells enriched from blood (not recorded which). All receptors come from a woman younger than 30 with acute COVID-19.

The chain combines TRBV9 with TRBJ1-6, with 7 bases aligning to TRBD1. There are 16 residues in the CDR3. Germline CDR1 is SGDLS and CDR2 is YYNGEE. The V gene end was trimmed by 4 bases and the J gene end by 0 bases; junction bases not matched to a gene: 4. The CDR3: CASSSRDSSYNSPLHF. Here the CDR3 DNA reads TGTGCCAGCAGCAGCCGGGACAGCTCCTATAATTCACCCCTCCACTTT.

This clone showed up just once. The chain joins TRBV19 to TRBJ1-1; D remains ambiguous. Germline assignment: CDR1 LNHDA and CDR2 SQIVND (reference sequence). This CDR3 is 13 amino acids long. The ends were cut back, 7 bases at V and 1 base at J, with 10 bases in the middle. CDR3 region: CASIGGGNTEAFF. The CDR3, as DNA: TGTGCCAGTATAGGTGGCGGGAACACTGAAGCTTTCTTT.

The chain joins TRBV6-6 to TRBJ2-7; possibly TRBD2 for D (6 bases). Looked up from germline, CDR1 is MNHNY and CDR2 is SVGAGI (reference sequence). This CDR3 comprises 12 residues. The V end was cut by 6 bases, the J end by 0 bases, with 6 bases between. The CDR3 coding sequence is TGTGCCAGCAGGGACTACTCCTACGAGCAGTACTTC. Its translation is CASRDYSYEQYF.

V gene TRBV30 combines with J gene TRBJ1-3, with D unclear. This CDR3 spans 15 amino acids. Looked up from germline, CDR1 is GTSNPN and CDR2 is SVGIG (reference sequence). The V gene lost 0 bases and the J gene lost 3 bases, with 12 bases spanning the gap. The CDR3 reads CAWSVGGIRGNTIYF. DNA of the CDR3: TGTGCCTGGAGTGTGGGAGGAATCCGTGGAAACACCATATATTTT.

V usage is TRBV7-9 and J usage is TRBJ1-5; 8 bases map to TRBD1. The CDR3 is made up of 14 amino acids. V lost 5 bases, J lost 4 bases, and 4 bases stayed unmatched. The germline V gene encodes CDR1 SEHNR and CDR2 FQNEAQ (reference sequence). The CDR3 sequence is CASSQGTGNQPQHF. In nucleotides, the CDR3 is TGTGCCAGCAGCCAGGGGACAGGAAATCAGCCCCAGCATTTT. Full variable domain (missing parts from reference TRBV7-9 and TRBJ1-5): DTGVSQNPRHKITKRGQNVTFRCDPISEHNRLYWYRQTLGQGPEFLTYFQNEAQLEKSRLLSDRFSAERPKGSFSTLEIQRTEQGDSAMYLCASSQGTGNQPQHFGDGTRLSIL.

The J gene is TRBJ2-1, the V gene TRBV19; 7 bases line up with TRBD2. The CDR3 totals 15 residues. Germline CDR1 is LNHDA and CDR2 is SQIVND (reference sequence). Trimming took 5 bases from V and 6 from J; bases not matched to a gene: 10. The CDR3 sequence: CASSWGTKAFNEQFF. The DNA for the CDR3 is TGTGCCAGTAGTTGGGGGACTAAGGCTTTCAATGAGCAGTTCTTC.

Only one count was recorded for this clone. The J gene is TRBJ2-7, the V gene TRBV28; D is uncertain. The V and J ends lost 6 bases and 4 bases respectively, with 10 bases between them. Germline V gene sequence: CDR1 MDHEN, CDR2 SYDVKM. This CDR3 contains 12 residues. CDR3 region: CASRSAAYEQYF. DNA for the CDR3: TGTGCCAGCAGGTCGGCAGCGTACGAGCAGTACTTC.

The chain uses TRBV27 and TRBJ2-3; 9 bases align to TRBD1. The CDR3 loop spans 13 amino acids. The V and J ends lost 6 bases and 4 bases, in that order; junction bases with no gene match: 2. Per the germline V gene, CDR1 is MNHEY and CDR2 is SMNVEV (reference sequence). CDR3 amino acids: CASRQGAADTQYF. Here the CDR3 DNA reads TGTGCCAGCAGACAGGGGGCCGCAGATACGCAGTATTTT.

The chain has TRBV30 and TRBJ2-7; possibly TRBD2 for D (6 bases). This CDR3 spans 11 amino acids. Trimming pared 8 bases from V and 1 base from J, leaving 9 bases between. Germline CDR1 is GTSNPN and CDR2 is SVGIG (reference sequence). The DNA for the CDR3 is TGTGCCGGGGGGACTTCCTACGAGCAGTACTTC. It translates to CAGGTSYEQYF.

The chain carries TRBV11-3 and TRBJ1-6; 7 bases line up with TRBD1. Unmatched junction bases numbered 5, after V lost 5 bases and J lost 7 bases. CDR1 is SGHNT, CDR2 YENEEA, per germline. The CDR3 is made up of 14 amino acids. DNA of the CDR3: TGTGCCAGCAGCCTCGGGACAGTAAATTCACCCCTCCACTTT. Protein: CASSLGTVNSPLHF.

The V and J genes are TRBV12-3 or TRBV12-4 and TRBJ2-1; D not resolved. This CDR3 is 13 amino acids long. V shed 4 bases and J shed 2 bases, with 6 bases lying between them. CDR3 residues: CASSYRTYNEQFF. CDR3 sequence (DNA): TGTGCCAGCAGTTACAGAACCTACAATGAGCAGTTCTTC.

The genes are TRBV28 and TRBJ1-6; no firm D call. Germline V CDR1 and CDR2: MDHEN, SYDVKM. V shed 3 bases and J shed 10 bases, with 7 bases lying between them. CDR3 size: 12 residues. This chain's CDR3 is CASSLSMSPLHF. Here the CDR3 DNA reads TGTGCCAGCAGTTTGAGTATGTCACCCCTCCACTTT.

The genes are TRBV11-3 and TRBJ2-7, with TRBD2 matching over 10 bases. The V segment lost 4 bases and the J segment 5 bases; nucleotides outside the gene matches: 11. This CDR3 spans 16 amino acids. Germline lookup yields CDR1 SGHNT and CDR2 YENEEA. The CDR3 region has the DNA TGTGCCAGCAGCTCATCAAGCGGGAGGGCCGTCGACGAGCAGTACTTC. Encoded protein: CASSSSSGRAVDEQYF.

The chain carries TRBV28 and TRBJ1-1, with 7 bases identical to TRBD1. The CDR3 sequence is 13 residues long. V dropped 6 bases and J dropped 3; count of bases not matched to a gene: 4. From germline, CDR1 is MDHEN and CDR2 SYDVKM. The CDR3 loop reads CASSSDRDTEAFF. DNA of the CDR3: TGTGCCAGCAGCAGCGACAGGGACACTGAAGCTTTCTTT.

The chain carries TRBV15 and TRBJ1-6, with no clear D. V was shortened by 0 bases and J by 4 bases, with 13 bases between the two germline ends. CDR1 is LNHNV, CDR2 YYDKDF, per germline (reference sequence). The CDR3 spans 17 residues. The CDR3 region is CATSRDRHSRYNSPLHF. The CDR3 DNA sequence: TGTGCCACCAGCAGAGATCGTCACAGTAGATATAATTCACCCCTCCACTTT.

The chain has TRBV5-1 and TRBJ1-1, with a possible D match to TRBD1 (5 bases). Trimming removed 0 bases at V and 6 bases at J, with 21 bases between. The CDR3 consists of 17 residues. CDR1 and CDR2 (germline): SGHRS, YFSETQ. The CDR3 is CASSLAWEGAKPAEAFF. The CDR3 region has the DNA TGCGCCAGCAGCTTGGCCTGGGAAGGGGCTAAGCCCGCTGAAGCTTTCTTT.

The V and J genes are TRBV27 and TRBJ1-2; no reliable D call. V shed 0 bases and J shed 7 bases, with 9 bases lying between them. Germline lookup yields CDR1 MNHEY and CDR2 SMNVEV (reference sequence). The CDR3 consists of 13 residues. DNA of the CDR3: TGTGCCAGCAGTTTATCTGAGGGATTTGGCTACACCTTC. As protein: CASSLSEGFGYTF.

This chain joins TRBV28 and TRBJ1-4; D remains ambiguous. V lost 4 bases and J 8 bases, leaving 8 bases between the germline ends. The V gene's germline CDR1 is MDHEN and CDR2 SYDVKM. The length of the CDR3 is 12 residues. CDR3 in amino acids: CASSSVREKLFF. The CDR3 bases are TGTGCCAGCAGTTCTGTGCGGGAAAAACTGTTTTTT. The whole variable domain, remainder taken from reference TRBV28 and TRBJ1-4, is DVKVTQSSRYLVKRTGEKVFLECVQDMDHENMFWYRQDPGLGLRLIYFSYDVKMKEKGDIPEGYSVSREKKERFSLILESASTNQTSMYLCASSSVREKLFFGSGTQLSVL.

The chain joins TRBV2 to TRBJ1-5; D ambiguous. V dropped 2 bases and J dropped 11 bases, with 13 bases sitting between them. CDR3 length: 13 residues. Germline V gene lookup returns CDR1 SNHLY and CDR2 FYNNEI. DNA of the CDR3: TGTGCCAGCAGTGAAATTCGGGGTCAAGCCCAGCATTTT. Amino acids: CASSEIRGQAQHF.

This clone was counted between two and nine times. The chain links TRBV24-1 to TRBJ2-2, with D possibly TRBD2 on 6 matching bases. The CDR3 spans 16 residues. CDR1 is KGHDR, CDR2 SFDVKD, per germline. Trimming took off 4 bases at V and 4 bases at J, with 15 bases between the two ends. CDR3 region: CATSDPGGGSTGELFF. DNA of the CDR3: TGTGCCACCAGTGACCCCGGTGGAGGGAGCACCGGGGAGCTGTTTTTT.

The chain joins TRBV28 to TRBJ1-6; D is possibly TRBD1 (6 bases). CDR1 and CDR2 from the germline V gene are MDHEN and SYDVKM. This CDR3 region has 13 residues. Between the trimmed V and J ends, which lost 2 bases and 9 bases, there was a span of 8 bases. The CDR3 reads CASSLTGTSPLHF. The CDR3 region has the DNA TGTGCCAGCAGTTTAACAGGGACTTCACCCCTCCACTTT.

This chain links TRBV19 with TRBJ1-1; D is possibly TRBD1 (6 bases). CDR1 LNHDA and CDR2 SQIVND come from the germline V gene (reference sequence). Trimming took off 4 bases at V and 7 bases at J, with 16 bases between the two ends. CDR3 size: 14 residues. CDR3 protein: CASSNPQGPFEAFF. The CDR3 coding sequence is TGTGCCAGTAGTAACCCACAGGGACCCTTTGAAGCTTTCTTT. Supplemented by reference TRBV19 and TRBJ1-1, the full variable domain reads DGGITQSPKYLFRKEGQNVTLSCEQNLNHDAMYWYRQDPGQGLRLIYYSQIVNDFQKGDIAEGYSVSREKKESFPLTVTSAQKNPTAFYLCASSNPQGPFEAFFGQGTRLTVV.

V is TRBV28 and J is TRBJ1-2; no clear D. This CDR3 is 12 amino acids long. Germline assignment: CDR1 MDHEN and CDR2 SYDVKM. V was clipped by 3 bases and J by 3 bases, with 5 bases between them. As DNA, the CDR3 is TGTGCCAGCAGTTTTCGGGACTATGGCTACACCTTC. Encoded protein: CASSFRDYGYTF.